This T cell receptor beta chain stems from a study of T cells in localized non-small cell lung cancer (dated by TCRdb to about 2020). The study in broad terms: Comparing tumors with uninvolved tumor-adjacent lungs, the study looked at the T cell repertoires of approximately 250 patients with early-stage NSCLC. The cohort comprised roughly 230 treatment-naïve NSCLC patients with resected, localized lung tumors. The mean age of the NSCLC patients was 60 to 85 years, with roughly 120 men and approximately 100 women.

The junction shows trimming of 5 bases on V and 7 bases on J, and the gene matches do not reach 6 bases of it. The CDR3 has 15 amino acids, counting the end cysteine and phenylalanine. The only DNA kept is the CDR3, 45 bases in frame from the first base. The germline V gene gives CDR1 as SGHTS and CDR2 as YDEGEE. The paper as a whole reports these results and caveats: Because multi-region tumor sequencing was not performed, intratumor heterogeneity could not be ruled out. A median of around 60 of the top 100 tumor clones turned up in the paired uninvolved adjacent lung, and around 27 of those clones also ranked among the top 100 of that same adjacent lung. Uninvolved tumor-adjacent lung showed the highest T cell clonality, higher than tumor, which suggests more focused antigenic responses in the uninvolved tumor-adjacent lung. Because of the exploratory design, TCR variables were selected using unadjusted p-values without false-discovery rate correction. Higher blood T cell density associated with longer overall survival, while higher adjacent-lung clonality associated with shorter survival.

This clone was counted a single time. This receptor's antigen is unknown. No qualities accompany the bases; no much larger clone lies one base away. At diagnosis, tumor, uninvolved tumor-adjacent lung and peripheral blood were collected and then preserved as a mix of FFPE and fresh-frozen material. For TCR repertoire profiling, the blood samples were analyzed as peripheral blood mononuclear cells. The immunoSEQ Assay was used to sequence TCR beta CDR3 regions from DNA. The source study handled its data this way. To compute T cell density, TCR beta template counts were normalized to usable DNA, which was estimated by amplifying housekeeping genes. Richness was estimated with the preseqR package, extrapolating to 400,000 templates for PBMC samples and 120,000 templates for tissue samples. Clonality was calculated as one minus Pielou's evenness. Tissue-enriched TCRs were identified through differential abundance testing performed on productive amino-acid clonotypes, with a minimum total count of 5 and an alpha of 0.1. Repertoire overlap between compartments was quantified with the Jaccard Index and Morisita Overlap Index. GLIPH clustered TCR beta CDR3s with public tetramer-defined viral CDR3s; viral motifs required at least three viral sequences plus V-gene enrichment. Sourced from immuneACCESS, this table was stored by TCRdb with only in-frame sequences that have V and J called. A share of the clones is absent; for the studies checked, an unresolved V gene accounts for under half, and the remainder has no known explanation. The V and J calls and clone size are taken from that table; D and trimming were inferred from the DNA. For this sample the table gives roughly 11,000 clones, of which over 75% were detected only once. Of the sample, around a fifth falls within the top ten clones.

The chain couples TRBV5-8 to TRBJ2-1, with 13 bases in between that match TRBD2. The clonotype was recovered from a male donor aged 60 or over with stage I lung adenocarcinoma. The specimen was peripheral blood, collected before any cancer treatment. The nucleotides read TGTGCCAGCAGGTCGGGACTAGCGGGGCGGAATGAGCAGTTCTTC. The translation is CASRSGLAGRNEQFF.